This T cell receptor (beta chain) was sequenced in a study of T cells in localized non-small cell lung cancer. The germline gives CDR1 SNHLY, CDR2 FYNNEI. This CDR3 is 14 amino acids long. Between the trimmed V and J ends, which lost 4 bases and 1 base, there was a span of 9 bases. The table came from immunoSEQ multiplex PCR; TCRdb's copy has only in-frame clones and leaves some out. The repertoire holds 45,000 to 55,000 clones, with roughly 80% as singletons. The receptor was isolated from a man between 40 and 75 years old with stage I squamous cell lung carcinoma. The sample was peripheral blood, taken before any cancer treatment. The genes are TRBV2 and TRBJ2-3, with D perhaps matching TRBD1 or TRBD2 (5 bases each). CDR3: CASSGGWGTDTQYF. The CDR3 DNA reads TGTGCCAGCAGTGGGGGGTGGGGCACAGATACGCAGTATTTT.